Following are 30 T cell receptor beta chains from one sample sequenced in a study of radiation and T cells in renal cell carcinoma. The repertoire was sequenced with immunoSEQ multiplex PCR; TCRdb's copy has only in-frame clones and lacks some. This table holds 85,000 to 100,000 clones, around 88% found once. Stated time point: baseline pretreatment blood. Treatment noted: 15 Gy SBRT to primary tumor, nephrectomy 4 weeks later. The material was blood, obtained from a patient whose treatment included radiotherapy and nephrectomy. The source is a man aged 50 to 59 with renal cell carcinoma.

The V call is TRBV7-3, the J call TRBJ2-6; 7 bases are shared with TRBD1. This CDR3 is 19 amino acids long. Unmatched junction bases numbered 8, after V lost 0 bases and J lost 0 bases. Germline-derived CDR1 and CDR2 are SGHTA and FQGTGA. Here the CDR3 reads CASSLTDRVDFSGANVLTF. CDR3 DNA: TGTGCCAGCAGCTTAACCGACAGGGTAGACTTCTCTGGGGCCAACGTCCTGACTTTC.

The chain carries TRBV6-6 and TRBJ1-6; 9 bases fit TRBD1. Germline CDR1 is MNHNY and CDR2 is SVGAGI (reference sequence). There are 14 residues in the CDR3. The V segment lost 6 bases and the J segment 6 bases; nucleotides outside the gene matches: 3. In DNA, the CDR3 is TGTGCCAGCAGGAGGGACAGGGCTAATTCACCCCTCCACTTT. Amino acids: CASRRDRANSPLHF.

This CDR3 is CASRKPNLDRDTDTQYF. The CDR3 DNA follows: TGTGCCAGCAGAAAACCAAACCTGGACAGGGACACAGATACGCAGTATTTT. The chain carries TRBV7-2 and TRBJ2-3, with 8 nucleotides matching TRBD1. Germline V gives CDR1 SGHTA, CDR2 FQGNSA. Trimming removed 6 bases from V and 2 bases from J; junction bases left unmatched: 13. The CDR3 is made up of 17 amino acids.

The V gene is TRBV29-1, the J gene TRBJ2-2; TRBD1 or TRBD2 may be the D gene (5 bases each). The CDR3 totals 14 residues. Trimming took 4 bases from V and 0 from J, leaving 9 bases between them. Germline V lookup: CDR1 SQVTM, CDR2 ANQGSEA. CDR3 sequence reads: CSVVGEPNTGELFF. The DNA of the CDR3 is TGCAGCGTTGTGGGGGAGCCGAACACCGGGGAGCTGTTTTTT.

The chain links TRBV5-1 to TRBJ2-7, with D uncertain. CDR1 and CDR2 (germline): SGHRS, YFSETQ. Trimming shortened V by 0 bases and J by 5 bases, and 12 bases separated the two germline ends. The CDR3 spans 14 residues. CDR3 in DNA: TGCGCCAGCAGCTTGGTTTCTGCAAGAGACGAGCAGTACTTC. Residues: CASSLVSARDEQYF.

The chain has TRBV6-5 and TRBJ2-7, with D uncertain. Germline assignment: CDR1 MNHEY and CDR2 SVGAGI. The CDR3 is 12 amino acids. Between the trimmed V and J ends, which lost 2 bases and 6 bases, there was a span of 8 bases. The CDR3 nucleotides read TGTGCCAGCAGTTACGAGGACCCCGAGCAGTACTTC. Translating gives CASSYEDPEQYF.

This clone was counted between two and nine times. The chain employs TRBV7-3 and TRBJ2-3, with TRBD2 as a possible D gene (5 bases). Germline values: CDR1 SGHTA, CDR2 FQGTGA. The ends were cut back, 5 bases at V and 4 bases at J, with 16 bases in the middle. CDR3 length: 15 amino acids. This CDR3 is CASSRNGNGPDTQYF. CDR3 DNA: TGTGCCAGCAGCCGGAACGGGAACGGGCCAGATACGCAGTATTTT.

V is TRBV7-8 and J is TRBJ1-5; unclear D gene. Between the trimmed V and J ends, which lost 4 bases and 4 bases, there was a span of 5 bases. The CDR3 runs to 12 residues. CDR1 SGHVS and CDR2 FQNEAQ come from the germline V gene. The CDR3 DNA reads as TGTGCCAGCAGCTCCCTAAATCAGCCCCAGCATTTT. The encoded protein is CASSSLNQPQHF.

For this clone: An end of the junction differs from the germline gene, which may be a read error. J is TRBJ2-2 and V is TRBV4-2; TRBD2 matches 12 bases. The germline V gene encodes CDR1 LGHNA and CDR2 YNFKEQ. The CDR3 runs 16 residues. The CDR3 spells CASTQVPSGRVGELFF. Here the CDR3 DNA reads TGTGCCAGCACCCAAGTTCCTAGCGGGAGGGTCGGGGAGCTGTTTTTT.

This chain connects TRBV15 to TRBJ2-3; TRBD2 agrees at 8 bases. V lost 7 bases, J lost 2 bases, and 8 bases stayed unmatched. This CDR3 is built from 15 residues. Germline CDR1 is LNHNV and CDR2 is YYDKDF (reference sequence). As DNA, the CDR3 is TGTGCCACCACGGGAGGGGACGCATACACAGATACGCAGTATTTT. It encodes CATTGGDAYTDTQYF. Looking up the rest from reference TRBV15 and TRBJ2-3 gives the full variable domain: DAMVIQNPRYQVTQFGKPVTLSCSQTLNHNVMYWYQQKSSQAPKLLFHYYDKDFNNEADTPDNFQSRRPNTSFCFLDIRSPGLGDTAMYLCATTGGDAYTDTQYFGPGTRLTVL.

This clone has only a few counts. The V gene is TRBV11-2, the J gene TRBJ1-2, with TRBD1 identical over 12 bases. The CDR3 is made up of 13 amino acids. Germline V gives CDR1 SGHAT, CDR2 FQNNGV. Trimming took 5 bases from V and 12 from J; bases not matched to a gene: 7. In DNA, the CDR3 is TGTGCCAGCAGCGCCACCGGGACAGGGGGCAACACCTTC. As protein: CASSATGTGGNTF. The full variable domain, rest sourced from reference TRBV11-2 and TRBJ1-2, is EAGVAQSPRYKIIEKRQSVAFWCNPISGHATLYWYQQILGQGPKLLIQFQNNGVVDDSQLPKDRFSAERLKGVDSTLKIQPAKLEDSAVYLCASSATGTGGNTFGSGTRLTVV.

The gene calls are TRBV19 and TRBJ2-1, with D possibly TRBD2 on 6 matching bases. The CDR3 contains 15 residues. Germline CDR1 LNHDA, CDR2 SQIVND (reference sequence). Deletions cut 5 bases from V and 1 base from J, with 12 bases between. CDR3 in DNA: TGTGCCAGTAGTCCCGGGACTGGATCCTACAATGAGCAGTTCTTC. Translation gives CASSPGTGSYNEQFF. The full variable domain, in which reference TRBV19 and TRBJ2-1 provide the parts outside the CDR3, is DGGITQSPKYLFRKEGQNVTLSCEQNLNHDAMYWYRQDPGQGLRLIYYSQIVNDFQKGDIAEGYSVSREKKESFPLTVTSAQKNPTAFYLCASSPGTGSYNEQFFGPGTRLTVL.

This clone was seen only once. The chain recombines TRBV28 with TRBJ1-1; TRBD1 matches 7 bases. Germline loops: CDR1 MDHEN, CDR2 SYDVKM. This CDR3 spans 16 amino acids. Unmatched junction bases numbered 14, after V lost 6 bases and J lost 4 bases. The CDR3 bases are TGTGCCAGCAGCCGTCACCGAGGGGGCTCGGGCACTGAAGCTTTCTTT. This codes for CASSRHRGGSGTEAFF.

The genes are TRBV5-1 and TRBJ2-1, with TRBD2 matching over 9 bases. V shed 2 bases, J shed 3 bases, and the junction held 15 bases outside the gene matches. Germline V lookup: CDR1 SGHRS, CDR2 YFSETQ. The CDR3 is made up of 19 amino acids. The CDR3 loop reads CASSFFPRLAGEVYNEQFF. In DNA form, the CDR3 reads TGCGCCAGCAGCTTTTTCCCCAGATTAGCGGGAGAGGTCTACAATGAGCAGTTCTTC.

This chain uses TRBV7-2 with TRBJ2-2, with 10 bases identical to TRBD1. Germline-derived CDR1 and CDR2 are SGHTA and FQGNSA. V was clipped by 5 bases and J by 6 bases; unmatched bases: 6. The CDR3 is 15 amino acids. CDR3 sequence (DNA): TGTGCCAGCAGCCTCGGGACAGGGGAGGCCGGGGAGCTGTTTTTT. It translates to CASSLGTGEAGELFF.

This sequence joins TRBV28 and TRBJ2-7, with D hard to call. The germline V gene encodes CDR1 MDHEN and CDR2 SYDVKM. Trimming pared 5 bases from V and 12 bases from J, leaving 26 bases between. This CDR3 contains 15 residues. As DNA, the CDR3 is TGTGCCAGCAGTACCCCGCAGCCTTCACTCAAATGGCGGTACTTC. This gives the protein CASSTPQPSLKWRYF.

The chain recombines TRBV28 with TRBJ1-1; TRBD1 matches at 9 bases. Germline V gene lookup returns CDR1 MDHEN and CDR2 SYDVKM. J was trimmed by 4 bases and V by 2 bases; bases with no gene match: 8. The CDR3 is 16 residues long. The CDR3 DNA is TGTGCCAGCAGTTTAGACCCCGGACAGGGGAGCACTGAAGCTTTCTTT. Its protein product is CASSLDPGQGSTEAFF.

CDR3 loop: CASSGGQYTNEQYF. The CDR3 DNA reads as TGTGCCAGCAGCGGGGGACAGTACACTAACGAGCAGTACTTC. The chain uses TRBV6-5 and TRBJ2-7; maybe TRBD1 (7 bases). Between the trimmed V and J ends, which lost 6 bases and 5 bases, there was a span of 17 bases. This CDR3 has 14 amino acids. From germline, CDR1 is MNHEY and CDR2 SVGAGI.

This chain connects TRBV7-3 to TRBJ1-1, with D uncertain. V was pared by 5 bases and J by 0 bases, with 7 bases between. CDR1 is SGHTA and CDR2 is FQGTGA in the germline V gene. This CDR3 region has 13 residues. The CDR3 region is CASSPDMNTEAFF. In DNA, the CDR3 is TGTGCCAGCAGCCCCGATATGAACACTGAAGCTTTCTTT. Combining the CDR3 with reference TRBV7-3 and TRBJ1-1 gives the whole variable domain GAGVSQTPSNKVTEKGKYVELRCDPISGHTALYWYRQSLGQGPEFLIYFQGTGAADDSGLPNDRFFAVRPEGSVSTLKIQRTERGDSAVYLCASSPDMNTEAFFGQGTRLTVV.

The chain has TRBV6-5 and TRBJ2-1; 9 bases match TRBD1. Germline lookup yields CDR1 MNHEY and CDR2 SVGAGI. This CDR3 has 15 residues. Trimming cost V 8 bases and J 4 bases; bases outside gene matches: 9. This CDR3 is CASGESGQGYNEQFF. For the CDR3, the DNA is TGTGCCAGCGGAGAGTCGGGACAGGGATACAATGAGCAGTTCTTC.

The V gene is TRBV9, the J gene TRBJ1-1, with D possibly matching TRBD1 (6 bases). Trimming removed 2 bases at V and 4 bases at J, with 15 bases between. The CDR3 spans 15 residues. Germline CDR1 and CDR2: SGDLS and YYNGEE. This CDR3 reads CASSVGRGGGTEAFF. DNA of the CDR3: TGTGCCAGCAGCGTCGGGCGGGGGGGCGGCACTGAAGCTTTCTTT.

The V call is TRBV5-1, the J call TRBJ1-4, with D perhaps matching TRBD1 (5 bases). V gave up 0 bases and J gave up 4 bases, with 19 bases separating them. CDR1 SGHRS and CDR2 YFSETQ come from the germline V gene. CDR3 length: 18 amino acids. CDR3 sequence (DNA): TGCGCCAGCAGCTTGGGTATACGGGGGATTTATCGTAATGAAAAACTGTTTTTT. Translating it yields CASSLGIRGIYRNEKLFF.

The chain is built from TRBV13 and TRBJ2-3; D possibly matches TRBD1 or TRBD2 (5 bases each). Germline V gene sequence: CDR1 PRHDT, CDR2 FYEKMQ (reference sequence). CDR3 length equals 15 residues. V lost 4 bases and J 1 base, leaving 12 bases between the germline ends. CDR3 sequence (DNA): TGTGCCAGCAGCTCCCGGGGCCCAGGCACAGATACGCAGTATTTT. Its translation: CASSSRGPGTDTQYF. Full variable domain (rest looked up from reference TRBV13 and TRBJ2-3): AAGVIQSPRHLIKEKRETATLKCYPIPRHDTVYWYQQGPGQDPQFLISFYEKMQSDKGSIPDRFSAQQFSDYHSELNMSSLELGDSALYFCASSSRGPGTDTQYFGPGTRLTVL.

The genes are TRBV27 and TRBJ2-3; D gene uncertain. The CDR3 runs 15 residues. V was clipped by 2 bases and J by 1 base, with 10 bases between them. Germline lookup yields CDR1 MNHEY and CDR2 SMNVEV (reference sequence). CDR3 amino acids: CASSLRPVGTDTQYF. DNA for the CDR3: TGTGCCAGCAGTTTACGACCGGTAGGCACAGATACGCAGTATTTT.

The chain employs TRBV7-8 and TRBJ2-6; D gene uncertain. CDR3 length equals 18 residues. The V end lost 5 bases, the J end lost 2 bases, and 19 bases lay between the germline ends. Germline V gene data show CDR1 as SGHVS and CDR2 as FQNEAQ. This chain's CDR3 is CASSPRLVSTAGANVLTF. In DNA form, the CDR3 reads TGTGCCAGCAGCCCCCGTCTAGTTTCCACAGCTGGGGCCAACGTCCTGACTTTC.

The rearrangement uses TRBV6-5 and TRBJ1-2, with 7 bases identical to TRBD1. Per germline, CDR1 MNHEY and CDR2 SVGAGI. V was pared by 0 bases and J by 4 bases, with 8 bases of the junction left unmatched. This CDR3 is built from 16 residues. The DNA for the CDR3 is TGTGCCAGCAGTTACTCGACTGCAGGGGGGCTCTATGGCTACACCTTC. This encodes CASSYSTAGGLYGYTF.

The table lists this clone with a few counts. The CDR3 bases are TGTGCCAGCAGGGAACTTATGAACACTGAAGCTTTCTTT. It specifies CASRELMNTEAFF. The gene calls are TRBV6-1 and TRBJ1-1; unclear D gene. Trimming stripped 6 bases from V and 0 bases from J, with 8 bases between. The germline V gene encodes CDR1 MNHNS and CDR2 SASEGT. The length of the CDR3 is 13 residues.

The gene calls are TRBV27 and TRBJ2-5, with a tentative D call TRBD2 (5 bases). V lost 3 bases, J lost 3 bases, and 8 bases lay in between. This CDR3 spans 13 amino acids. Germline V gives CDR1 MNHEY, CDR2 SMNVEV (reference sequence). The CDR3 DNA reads TGTGCCAGCAGTTTCTCCGGGGAAGAGACCCAGTACTTC. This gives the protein CASSFSGEETQYF.

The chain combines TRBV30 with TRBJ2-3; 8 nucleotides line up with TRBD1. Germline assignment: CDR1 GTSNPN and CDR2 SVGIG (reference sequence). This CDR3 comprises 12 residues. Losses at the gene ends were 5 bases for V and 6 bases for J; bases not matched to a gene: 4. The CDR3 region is CAWQGAGDTQYF. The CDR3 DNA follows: TGTGCCTGGCAGGGGGCCGGGGATACGCAGTATTTT.

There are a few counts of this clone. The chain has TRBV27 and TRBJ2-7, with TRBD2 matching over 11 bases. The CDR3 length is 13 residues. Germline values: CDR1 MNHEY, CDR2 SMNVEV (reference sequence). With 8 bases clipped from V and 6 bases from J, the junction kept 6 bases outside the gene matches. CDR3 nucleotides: TGTGCCAGCCGTAGCGGGAGGGCCCGCGAGCAGTACTTC. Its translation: CASRSGRAREQYF.